The next 25 T cell receptor beta chains were all read from a single sample in a study of blood T cell repertoires in COVID-19. Clones were sequenced by immunoSEQ multiplex PCR, and TCRdb holds only the in-frame ones, with some missing. The sample consists of about 280,000 clones, roughly 85% of them appearing once. Sequencing was performed on peripheral blood. The receptors were sampled from a human donor in a cohort sampled during active COVID-19.

This chain joins TRBV10-2 and TRBJ1-1; unclear D gene. Germline CDR1 reads WSHSY; CDR2 reads SAAADI. The CDR3 is 13 amino acids. V lost 7 bases, J lost 1 base, and 10 bases lay in between. The CDR3, as DNA: TGCGCCAGCAAGGCACAGACGAACACTGAAGCTTTCTTT. It encodes CASKAQTNTEAFF.

This clone appeared a few times. The chain joins TRBV7-6 to TRBJ1-2, with 8 bases identical to TRBD1. The CDR3 totals 15 residues. Per germline, CDR1 SGHVS and CDR2 FNYEAQ. Trimming removed 4 bases from V and 4 bases from J; junction bases left unmatched: 8. Here the CDR3 DNA reads TGTGCCAGCAGCTCCCAGGGGGCGGGGGCCTATGGCTACACCTTC. It codes for CASSSQGAGAYGYTF.

This clone came up once. V gene TRBV4-2 combines with J gene TRBJ2-7; a weak D match, TRBD2 (6 bases). Germline CDR1 and CDR2: LGHNA and YNFKEQ. The ends were cut back, 1 base at V and 6 bases at J, with 13 bases in the middle. This CDR3 comprises 14 residues. The CDR3 DNA follows: TGTGCCAGCAGCCAAGGAGTCGGGAGCATCGAGCAGTACTTC. Amino acids: CASSQGVGSIEQYF.

V and J are TRBV15 and TRBJ1-1; no firm D call. The CDR3 sequence is 14 residues long. Germline V gene lookup returns CDR1 LNHNV and CDR2 YYDKDF (reference sequence). Trimming stripped 4 bases from V and 5 bases from J, with 14 bases between. The CDR3 sequence: CATSTPVRRTEAFF. Written as DNA, the CDR3 is TGTGCCACCAGCACGCCGGTCCGTCGGACTGAAGCTTTCTTT.

The chain employs TRBV21-1 and TRBJ2-3; TRBD2 was called by the table and not checked on the DNA. TRBV21-1 is an annotated pseudogene. The CDR3 contains 17 residues. The CDR3 sequence is CASSNFGLPGSSDTQYF. DNA for the CDR3: TGTGCCAGCAGCAATTTTGGACTCCCCGGGAGCTCAGATACGCAGTATTTT.

The chain is built from TRBV6-2 or TRBV6-3 and TRBJ1-5; D remains ambiguous. In germline, CDR1 is MNHEY, CDR2 SVGEGT. The length of the CDR3 is 16 residues. The V gene lost 0 bases and the J gene lost 0 bases, with 9 bases spanning the gap. The CDR3 nucleotides read TGTGCCAGCAGTTACTCGGGAGGGTCTAGCAATCAGCCCCAGCATTTT. Translated, it gives CASSYSGGSSNQPQHF.

This clone has only a few counts. Other DNA sequences within the sample encode an identical CDR3. This chain joins TRBV3-1 (or the pseudogene TRBV3-2) and TRBJ2-3; tentative D call: TRBD1 (5 bases). The CDR3 length is 13 residues. V gave up 4 bases and J gave up 3 bases, with 8 bases separating them. Germline V gene lookup returns CDR1 LGHDT and CDR2 YNNKEL (reference sequence). CDR3 DNA: TGTGCCAGCAGCCCACCAGGGACAGATACGCAGTATTTT. It specifies CASSPPGTDTQYF.

This clone has just a few counts. The chain recombines TRBV9 with TRBJ2-2; tentatively, D is TRBD1 (6 bases). The CDR3 extends over 15 amino acids. Trimming cost V 0 bases and J 2 bases, with 8 bases left between them. Germline CDR1 reads SGDLS; CDR2 reads YYNGEE. As DNA, the CDR3 is TGTGCCAGCAGCGTAGTAGGGGGAAACACCGGGGAGCTGTTTTTT. This gives the protein CASSVVGGNTGELFF.

The rearrangement links TRBV15 to TRBJ1-1; possibly TRBD1 for D (5 bases). The germline gives CDR1 LNHNV, CDR2 YYDKDF (reference sequence). The CDR3 has 15 residues. V lost 4 bases and J lost 6, with 18 bases in between. CDR3 coding DNA: TGTGCCACCAGCAAGGGCAGGGAAATTGGATCTGAAGCTTTCTTT. Translated, it gives CATSKGREIGSEAFF.

A few counts support this clone. The chain has TRBV7-8 and TRBJ2-2; perhaps TRBD2 as D (6 bases). Trimming left V 7 bases short and J 6 bases short, with 18 bases between. This CDR3 region has 15 residues. Germline V lookup: CDR1 SGHVS, CDR2 FQNEAQ. The CDR3 reads CASKVLGGKAGELFF. CDR3 DNA sequence: TGTGCCAGCAAAGTCTTGGGCGGGAAGGCCGGGGAGCTGTTTTTT.

Here the CDR3 reads CASSEWVRDRVDGGYTF. The CDR3 DNA follows: TGTGCCAGCAGTGAATGGGTTAGGGACAGGGTAGATGGCGGCTACACCTTC. The chain joins TRBV2 to TRBJ1-2; TRBD1 matches at 9 bases. The germline V gene has CDR1 SNHLY and CDR2 FYNNEI. There are 17 residues in the CDR3. J was trimmed by 8 bases and V by 2 bases; bases with no gene match: 15.

A few counts support this clone. The chain uses TRBV12-3 or TRBV12-4 and TRBJ2-2; weak D call: TRBD1 (6 bases). This CDR3 region has 13 residues. V dropped 3 bases and J dropped 5 bases, with 7 bases sitting between them. CDR3 coding DNA: TGTGCCAGCAGTTTCGACAGGACCGGGGAGCTGTTTTTT. It yields the protein CASSFDRTGELFF.

This clone was detected once. This sequence joins TRBV11-2 and TRBJ1-6; 8 nucleotides align to TRBD1. The CDR3 has 15 residues. Germline CDR1 is SGHAT and CDR2 is FQNNGV. Unmatched junction bases numbered 9, after V lost 4 bases and J lost 10 bases. CDR3 nucleotide sequence: TGTGCCAGCAGCTACGTAGACAGGGGCAACTCACCCCTCCACTTT. As protein: CASSYVDRGNSPLHF.

The chain employs TRBV25-1 and TRBJ1-2, with TRBD1 as a possible D gene (5 bases). The CDR3 totals 12 residues. V lost 4 bases and J 8 bases, leaving 11 bases between the germline ends. The germline gives CDR1 MGHDK, CDR2 SYGVNS. CDR3 bases: TGTGCCAGCAGTGTCAGGGCGAGAGGCTACACCTTC. Amino acids: CASSVRARGYTF.

The V and J genes are TRBV4-2 and TRBJ2-7; TRBD1 is a possible D gene (6 bases). Germline loops: CDR1 LGHNA, CDR2 YNFKEQ. CDR3 length equals 14 residues. V was clipped by 1 base and J by 7 bases, with 14 bases between them. CDR3 sequence (DNA): TGTGCCAGCAGCCAAGTTATAGGGGGTAGAGAGCAGTACTTC. Amino acid sequence: CASSQVIGGREQYF.

The chain uses TRBV19 and TRBJ2-1; D is undetermined. Germline assignment: CDR1 LNHDA and CDR2 SQIVND (reference sequence). This CDR3 is 11 amino acids long. V shed 10 bases and J shed 8 bases, with 12 bases lying between them. CDR3 sequence (DNA): TGTGCCACCTACCGCCCGGATGAGCAGTTCTTC. It encodes CATYRPDEQFF.

The chain couples TRBV29-1 to TRBJ2-7; D is possibly TRBD2 (7 bases). V lost 3 bases and J lost 3, with 12 bases in between. The CDR3 runs to 13 residues. Germline V gives CDR1 SQVTM, CDR2 ANQGSEA. In nucleotides, the CDR3 is TGCAGCGTTGAGGGGGGGGCCCGCTACGAGCAGTACTTC. It encodes CSVEGGARYEQYF.

The CDR3 region is CAIRGTGERQPQHF. Here the CDR3 DNA reads TGTGCCATCAGAGGGACAGGGGAGCGTCAGCCCCAGCATTTT. The J gene is TRBJ1-5, the V gene TRBV10-3; 10 nucleotides line up with TRBD1. The CDR3 is 14 residues long. J lost 6 bases, V lost 6 bases, and 5 bases had no gene match. In germline, CDR1 is ENHRY, CDR2 SYGVKD.

In its sample, this clone was seen once. This rearrangement joins TRBV6-5 to TRBJ2-1, with TRBD2 identical over 8 bases. The ends lost 10 bases at V and 2 bases at J; junction bases unmatched: 10. The CDR3 consists of 15 residues. The germline CDR1 and CDR2 sequences are MNHEY and SVGAGI. CDR3: CATKRTGGAYNEQFF. In DNA form, the CDR3 reads TGTGCCACCAAGCGAACGGGAGGGGCCTACAATGAGCAGTTCTTC.

This chain links TRBV19 with TRBJ2-5; tentative D call: TRBD2 (6 bases). Trimming removed 5 bases at V and 5 bases at J, with 21 bases between. Germline V gene sequence: CDR1 LNHDA, CDR2 SQIVND (reference sequence). This CDR3 has 16 amino acids. The DNA for the CDR3 is TGTGCCAGTAGTCCCGGTATCCAGCGCCGGGGGGAGACCCAGTACTTC. Encoded protein: CASSPGIQRRGETQYF.

This chain joins TRBV4-3 and TRBJ2-1; possibly TRBD2 for D (6 bases). Looked up from germline, CDR1 is LGHNA and CDR2 is YSLEER. Trimming removed 1 base from V and 4 bases from J, with 8 bases in between. The CDR3 extends over 14 amino acids. CDR3 coding DNA: TGCGCCAGCAGCCAAGCGGCGGGGTACAATGAGCAGTTCTTC. Translated, it gives CASSQAAGYNEQFF.

The V and J genes are TRBV28 and TRBJ2-7; D possibly corresponds to TRBD2 (7 bases). V was clipped by 10 bases and J by 2 bases, with 15 bases between them. This CDR3 has 13 residues. CDR1 is MDHEN and CDR2 is SYDVKM in the germline V gene. The CDR3 sequence: CAIRGGTPYEQYF. In nucleotides, the CDR3 is TGTGCCATAAGGGGGGGAACTCCCTACGAGCAGTACTTC.

The chain uses TRBV28 and TRBJ1-1; D gene ambiguous. The CDR3 spans 18 residues. CDR1 is MDHEN, CDR2 SYDVKM, per germline. Trimming pared 5 bases from V and 3 bases from J, leaving 25 bases between. The CDR3 reads CASSPLQGGPLGDTEAFF. The CDR3 region has the DNA TGTGCCAGCAGTCCATTACAAGGTGGCCCTTTGGGCGACACTGAAGCTTTCTTT.

The chain has TRBV27 and TRBJ2-2; unclear D gene. The V end was cut by 3 bases, the J end by 0 bases, with 8 bases between. Germline V gives CDR1 MNHEY, CDR2 SMNVEV (reference sequence). This CDR3 is 15 amino acids long. CDR3 amino acids: CASSFRQTNTGELFF. DNA for the CDR3: TGTGCCAGCAGTTTTCGTCAGACGAACACCGGGGAGCTGTTTTTT.

This clone has only one observation. The V gene is TRBV7-8, the J gene TRBJ1-6; no clear D gene. The germline V gene has CDR1 SGHVS and CDR2 FQNEAQ. Trimming pared 3 bases from V and 3 bases from J, leaving 15 bases between. The CDR3 extends over 17 amino acids. DNA of the CDR3: TGTGCCAGCAGCTTCTCCGGGGTCCCTATCTATAATTCACCCCTCCACTTT. Amino acids: CASSFSGVPIYNSPLHF.